The 28 T cell receptor beta chains below were found in one sample sequenced in a study of tumor-infiltrating lymphocytes in localized non-small cell lung cancer. TCRdb's copy holds only in-frame clones and misses some; the assay was immunoSEQ multiplex PCR. The sample consists of about 16,000 clones, roughly four fifths of them appearing once. Sample: lung tumor tissue. The receptor source for this set is a human donor with non-small cell lung cancer.

The chain has TRBV5-5 and TRBJ2-7, with D perhaps matching TRBD2 (6 bases). V was clipped by 2 bases and J by 4 bases, with 16 bases between them. The CDR3 sequence is 15 residues long. The germline V gene encodes CDR1 SGHKS and CDR2 YYEKEE (reference sequence). The CDR3 region is CASSLWSGEGYEQYF. The CDR3 DNA sequence: TGTGCCAGCAGCTTATGGTCGGGAGAAGGGTACGAGCAGTACTTC.

Here the CDR3 reads CAWSFSRWEQYF. CDR3 coding DNA: TGTGCCTGGAGTTTTAGCAGGTGGGAGCAGTACTTC. The gene calls are TRBV30 and TRBJ2-7; D gene ambiguous. The V gene's germline CDR1 is GTSNPN and CDR2 SVGIG (reference sequence). The ends were cut back, 2 bases at V and 7 bases at J, with 12 bases in the middle. The CDR3 spans 12 residues.

This clone was detected once. The rearrangement joins TRBV5-1 to TRBJ2-3; 11 bases agree with TRBD2. The CDR3 sequence is 18 residues long. Germline CDR1 SGHRS, CDR2 YFSETQ. V gave up 3 bases and J gave up 8 bases; unmatched junction bases: 17. CDR3 nucleotides: TGCGCCAGCAGCTGGACTCCTCCTAGCGGGGGGAACATGGTTACGCAGTATTTT. The encoded protein is CASSWTPPSGGNMVTQYF.

The chain recombines TRBV19 with TRBJ2-1; the match to TRBD2 covers 11 bases. The CDR3 has 15 amino acids. Germline CDR1 LNHDA, CDR2 SQIVND (reference sequence). The V and J ends lost 6 bases and 9 bases, in that order; junction bases with no gene match: 10. Here the CDR3 DNA reads TGTGCCAGTAGCGATAGCGGGAGGGCCCCTCGTGAGCAGTTCTTC. Amino acids: CASSDSGRAPREQFF. The whole variable domain, remainder taken from reference TRBV19 and TRBJ2-1, is DGGITQSPKYLFRKEGQNVTLSCEQNLNHDAMYWYRQDPGQGLRLIYYSQIVNDFQKGDIAEGYSVSREKKESFPLTVTSAQKNPTAFYLCASSDSGRAPREQFFGPGTRLTVL.

The chain uses TRBV5-5 and TRBJ1-1; D call uncertain. The germline CDR1 and CDR2 sequences are SGHKS and YYEKEE (reference sequence). The CDR3 spans 15 residues. V was cut by 4 bases and J by 1 base, with 14 bases left in between. For the CDR3, the DNA is TGTGCCAGCAGCCGTTCGGGGAACCAGAACACTGAAGCTTTCTTT. The encoded protein is CASSRSGNQNTEAFF.

The chain combines TRBV5-1 with TRBJ1-4; D is perhaps TRBD1 (6 bases). Germline values: CDR1 SGHRS, CDR2 YFSETQ. The V and J ends lost 0 bases and 5 bases respectively, with 11 bases between them. The CDR3 has 15 amino acids. Here the CDR3 reads CASSLAQGVNEKLFF. CDR3 sequence (DNA): TGCGCCAGCAGCTTGGCACAGGGAGTAAATGAAAAACTGTTTTTT.

This chain uses TRBV2 with TRBJ1-1, with D unclear. Germline-derived CDR1 and CDR2 are SNHLY and FYNNEI. The CDR3 is made up of 10 amino acids. V was shortened by 8 bases and J by 4 bases, with 5 bases between the two germline ends. The CDR3, as DNA: TGTGCCAGCGACGTCACTGAAGCTTTCTTT. Its translation is CASDVTEAFF.

The sample holds one count of this clone. The V call is TRBV5-1, the J call TRBJ2-2; tentatively, D is TRBD2 (5 bases). From germline, CDR1 is SGHRS and CDR2 YFSETQ. This CDR3 comprises 15 residues. V lost 2 bases and J lost 2, with 10 bases in between. CDR3 coding DNA: TGCGCCAGCAGCTTAAGGGAGTCCAACACCGGGGAGCTGTTTTTT. It encodes CASSLRESNTGELFF.

This chain uses TRBV30 with TRBJ1-3; the D gene is possibly TRBD1 (6 bases). The V gene lost 2 bases and the J gene lost 3 bases, with 8 bases spanning the gap. The CDR3 runs 13 residues. CDR1 and CDR2 from the germline V gene are GTSNPN and SVGIG (reference sequence). Here the CDR3 DNA reads TGTGCCTGGAGTAGGGGGGTTGGAAACACCATATATTTT. Its protein product is CAWSRGVGNTIYF.

The rearrangement links TRBV18 to TRBJ2-1, with D perhaps matching TRBD2 (5 bases). Trimming cost V 4 bases and J 10 bases, with 17 bases left between them. The CDR3 extends over 14 amino acids. Per germline, CDR1 KGHSH and CDR2 LQKENI. CDR3 nucleotides: TGTGCCAGCTCACGCTCGGGGAATCCGGGAGAGCAGTTCTTC. Translating gives CASSRSGNPGEQFF.

This clone was detected a few times. This rearrangement joins TRBV28 to TRBJ1-4; 9 bases map to TRBD1. Germline V gene data show CDR1 as MDHEN and CDR2 as SYDVKM. This CDR3 comprises 16 residues. The V gene end was trimmed by 2 bases and the J gene end by 5 bases; junction bases not matched to a gene: 6. The CDR3 DNA reads TGTGCCAGCAGTTTAGAACTGGGACAGGGAAATGAAAAACTGTTTTTT. The encoded protein is CASSLELGQGNEKLFF.

The chain's CDR3 is CASSHPDREGETQYF. The DNA for the CDR3 is TGTGCCAGCTCACATCCCGACAGGGAGGGAGAGACCCAGTACTTC. The chain carries TRBV5-4 and TRBJ2-5, with D possibly called TRBD1 or TRBD2 (7 bases each). The CDR3 has 15 residues. V was trimmed by 7 bases and J by 4 bases, leaving 20 bases between them. Per the germline V gene, CDR1 is SGHNT and CDR2 is YYREEE (reference sequence).

This chain links TRBV5-6 with TRBJ2-1; 12 nucleotides agree with TRBD2. The CDR3 sequence is 14 residues long. Per germline, CDR1 SGHDT and CDR2 YYEEEE. Unmatched junction bases numbered 2, after V lost 1 base and J lost 9 bases. The CDR3 reads CASSLLAGGLEQFF. Written as DNA, the CDR3 is TGTGCCAGCAGCTTGCTAGCGGGAGGGCTTGAGCAGTTCTTC.

The CDR3 nucleotides are TGTGCCAGCAGCTTGGACGGTTACTACGAGCAGTACTTC. Protein product: CASSLDGYYEQYF. V usage is TRBV5-6 and J usage is TRBJ2-7; D not resolved. CDR1 and CDR2 from the germline V gene are SGHDT and YYEEEE. V was cut by 0 bases and J by 3 bases, with 7 bases left in between. The CDR3 is 13 amino acids.

The chain combines TRBV11-3 with TRBJ2-3, with D unresolved. V was shortened by 1 base and J by 0 bases, with 5 bases between the two germline ends. CDR1 is SGHNT, CDR2 YENEEA, per germline. This CDR3 is 14 amino acids long. The CDR3 loop reads CASSLGASTDTQYF. CDR3 nucleotides: TGTGCCAGCAGCTTAGGGGCTAGCACAGATACGCAGTATTTT.

CDR3 protein: CASSLFDYEQYF. CDR3 in DNA: TGTGCCAGCAGTTTATTTGACTACGAGCAGTACTTC. The chain is built from TRBV28 and TRBJ2-7; no clear D. The germline gives CDR1 MDHEN, CDR2 SYDVKM. The CDR3 covers 12 residues. The V and J ends lost 1 base and 3 bases respectively, with 4 bases between them.

V gene TRBV6-5 combines with J gene TRBJ1-5; D is unresolved. The CDR3 spans 13 residues. Trimming removed 6 bases from V and 6 bases from J, with 12 bases in between. CDR1 is MNHEY, CDR2 SVGAGI, per germline. CDR3 protein: CASSPFAGQPQHF. In DNA, the CDR3 is TGTGCCAGCAGCCCGTTCGCCGGTCAGCCCCAGCATTTT.

V and J are TRBV18 and TRBJ2-7, with D unresolved. CDR1 is KGHSH, CDR2 LQKENI, per germline. The germline V and J ends were trimmed by 3 bases and 1 base, with 10 bases remaining between them. The CDR3 runs to 14 residues. The CDR3 region has the DNA TGTGCCAGCTCACCCCGCGGCAGGTCCTACGAGCAGTACTTC. Protein: CASSPRGRSYEQYF. Supplemented by reference TRBV18 and TRBJ2-7, the full variable domain reads NAGVMQNPRHLVRRRGQEARLRCSPMKGHSHVYWYRQLPEEGLKFMVYLQKENIIDESGMPKERFSAEFPKEGPSILRIQQVVRGDSAAYFCASSPRGRSYEQYFGPGTRLTVT.

The chain recombines TRBV30 with TRBJ1-2; D perhaps matches TRBD1 (5 bases). CDR3 length: 12 amino acids. Germline V lookup: CDR1 GTSNPN, CDR2 SVGIG (reference sequence). Deletions cut 4 bases from V and 8 bases from J, with 14 bases between. This chain's CDR3 is CAWNPPEGGYTF. CDR3 in DNA: TGTGCCTGGAACCCCCCCGAGGGGGGCTACACCTTC.

J is TRBJ2-5 and V is TRBV4-1; 7 bases are a match to TRBD2. The CDR3 is 16 amino acids. Looked up from germline, CDR1 is MGHRA and CDR2 is YSYEKL. V trimming: 2 bases; J trimming: 1 base; junction bases outside the gene matches: 7. The CDR3 reads CASSQPRASGQETQYF. CDR3 DNA sequence: TGCGCCAGCAGCCAACCCCGGGCTAGCGGCCAAGAGACCCAGTACTTC.

The chain couples TRBV20-1 to TRBJ2-4, with 7 bases matching TRBD2. CDR1 is DFQATT and CDR2 is SNEGSKA in the germline V gene (reference sequence). V trimming: 3 bases; J trimming: 13 bases; junction bases outside the gene matches: 6. The CDR3 extends over 11 amino acids. CDR3 region: CSASPSGDQYF. CDR3 DNA: TGCAGTGCTAGCCCCAGCGGGGACCAGTACTTC.

V and J are TRBV7-2 and TRBJ1-5, with a tentative D call TRBD1 (5 bases). CDR3 size: 15 residues. V lost 2 bases and J 4 bases, leaving 12 bases between the germline ends. Germline values: CDR1 SGHTA, CDR2 FQGNSA. The CDR3 DNA follows: TGTGCCAGCAGCTTAACCGGGGCGAGAAATCAGCCCCAGCATTTT. It yields the protein CASSLTGARNQPQHF.

This clone was counted a few times. This chain links TRBV7-9 with TRBJ2-7; a weak D match, TRBD1 (8 bases). With 3 bases removed from V and 0 bases from J, the gap between germline ends came to 12 bases. The V gene's germline CDR1 is SEHNR and CDR2 FQNEAQ (reference sequence). CDR3 length equals 15 residues. This CDR3 is CASSFTGGVSYEQYF. CDR3 DNA: TGTGCCAGCAGCTTCACAGGGGGGGTCTCCTACGAGCAGTACTTC.

This clone was counted a single time. V usage is TRBV18 and J usage is TRBJ2-7; a weak D match, TRBD1 (6 bases). This CDR3 is 16 amino acids long. The V gene lost 0 bases and the J gene lost 6 bases, with 18 bases spanning the gap. Looked up from germline, CDR1 is KGHSH and CDR2 is LQKENI. The DNA for the CDR3 is TGTGCCAGCTCACCACCGGTGGCAGGGGACGCGGGCGAGCAGTACTTC. This translates into CASSPPVAGDAGEQYF.

The table lists this clone with a count of one. The chain combines TRBV29-1 with TRBJ2-7; D may be TRBD1 or TRBD2 (6 bases each). Germline CDR1 reads SQVTM; CDR2 reads ANQGSEA. V lost 5 bases and J lost 1, with 15 bases in between. The CDR3 is made up of 14 amino acids. The CDR3 nucleotides read TGCAGCGTTCGGGGGCGACAGGATTCCTACGAGCAGTACTTC. This codes for CSVRGRQDSYEQYF.

The gene calls are TRBV4-1 and TRBJ2-2; TRBD1 agrees at 9 bases. Germline CDR1 and CDR2: MGHRA and YSYEKL. V was clipped by 1 base and J by 3 bases; unmatched bases: 0. CDR3 length: 15 amino acids. This CDR3 reads CASSQGDRDTGELFF. The CDR3 DNA reads TGCGCCAGCAGCCAAGGGGACAGGGACACCGGGGAGCTGTTTTTT.

The chain uses TRBV2 and TRBJ2-2; no reliable D call. The germline V gene has CDR1 SNHLY and CDR2 FYNNEI. The V gene lost 7 bases and the J gene lost 0 bases, with 15 bases spanning the gap. The CDR3 contains 16 residues. Written as DNA, the CDR3 is TGTGCCAGCAATTTAAATGCGGAGACGAACACCGGGGAGCTGTTTTTT. Translation gives CASNLNAETNTGELFF.

This chain uses TRBV5-6 with TRBJ2-7; a weak D match, TRBD1 (5 bases). V was cut by 1 base and J by 6 bases, with 17 bases left in between. Per germline, CDR1 SGHDT and CDR2 YYEEEE. The length of the CDR3 is 15 residues. CDR3 loop: CASSLLARVVVEQYF. The CDR3 DNA is TGTGCCAGCAGCTTGTTAGCCAGGGTGGTCGTCGAGCAGTACTTC.